Listed below are T cell receptor beta chains from one sample, sequenced in a study of T-cell memory formation after mild COVID-19. In TCRdb, the 5' RACE reads were re-called with MiXCR into one record per CDR3 protein. The data contain about 270,000 distinct CDR3 sequences, more than 15% of them singletons. Sequenced input: PBMCs or a T cell subset sorted from them (not recorded which). The receptors were sampled from a man younger than 30 who had mild COVID-19 (a few samples of this study predate the infection). Cell type and time point are not known. The conserved cysteine and the conserved F or W are not part of the CDR3 here. Fields, in order: CDR3 protein, clone size, D gene, V gene, J gene. D genes are given only for firm matches. A row's size may be missing; if present it is once, few, many or a size class.

ASSLVGGQETQY	many	NA	TRBV5-1	TRBJ2-5
ASSQGWSGERYT	NA	NA	TRBV4-3	TRBJ1-2
ASTLSGTSKETQY	NA	NA	TRBV6-6	TRBJ2-5
ASSLEQNRNYGYT	NA	NA	TRBV7-9	TRBJ1-2
ASKLGTGGTTLH	NA	TRBD1	TRBV12-3/TRBV12-4	TRBJ1-6
ATSDFLGQERETQY	few	TRBD1	TRBV24-1	TRBJ2-5
ASRGGPPRQETQY	NA	TRBD2	TRBV5-5	TRBJ2-5
ASSIVGGRPKNTEAF	few	NA	TRBV19	TRBJ1-1
ASSPQGEITGGYT	once	TRBD1	TRBV5-1	TRBJ1-2
ASSYSDSGGAYNEQF	few	TRBD2	TRBV6-5	TRBJ2-1
ASSFQGVSGSYGYT	NA	TRBD1	TRBV4-2	TRBJ1-2
ATSRERGGTDTQY	few	TRBD2	TRBV15	TRBJ2-3
ASRERGSDTQY	many	NA	TRBV5-1	TRBJ2-3
ASSLGAGSLGTQY	NA	NA	TRBV7-2	TRBJ2-3
ASSRRMGGQETQY	few	NA	TRBV7-2	TRBJ2-5
ASSADRGETQY	few	TRBD1	TRBV9	TRBJ2-5
ASSYGRDEQY	once	TRBD2	TRBV6-2/TRBV6-3	TRBJ2-7
SALGTGTSSNQPQH	many	TRBD1	TRBV29-1	TRBJ1-5
ASSSSGGDYGYT	few	NA	TRBV7-2	TRBJ1-2
ASSLAARGRNQPQH	few	NA	TRBV7-8	TRBJ1-5
ASSPRFSGGEINTGELF	few	TRBD2	TRBV7-2	TRBJ2-2
ASRQRGNEQF	few	NA	TRBV12-3/TRBV12-4	TRBJ2-1
ASSLGTSDGNTIY	NA	NA	TRBV7-2	TRBJ1-3
ASSPAVQETQY	NA	NA	TRBV7-2	TRBJ2-5
SAVQGIQPQH	once	NA	TRBV20-1	TRBJ1-5
ATTVGGGDGYT	NA	NA	TRBV6-1	TRBJ1-2
ASSLGLAETYEQY	NA	TRBD2	TRBV5-1	TRBJ2-7
ASSLDWGRGQETQY	many	TRBD1	TRBV7-2	TRBJ2-5
ASSSPDRHNEQF	few	TRBD1	TRBV7-9	TRBJ2-1
ASSRQQGWGEAF	few	NA	TRBV5-1	TRBJ1-1
ASSLVQGAPGELF	NA	TRBD1	TRBV7-2	TRBJ2-2
ASRVEGVETQY	NA	NA	TRBV5-1	TRBJ2-5
ASSRHLETQY	NA	NA	TRBV7-2	TRBJ2-5
ASSLSLQENIQD	NA	NA	TRBV7-2	TRBJ2-4
ASSLTQGNYGYT	few	TRBD1	TRBV4-3	TRBJ1-2
ASLGPGMAYEQY	NA	NA	TRBV5-1	TRBJ2-7
ASSVARTNTGELF	NA	NA	TRBV9	TRBJ2-2
ASSSWTFDEAF	NA	NA	TRBV7-6	TRBJ1-1
ASSYSSLANDYNEQF	NA	NA	TRBV6-5	TRBJ2-1
ASNDQRDTLKGYGYT	many	NA	TRBV6-2/TRBV6-3	TRBJ1-2
ASSPPNLYTEAF	few	NA	TRBV3-1	TRBJ1-1
ASSLDPSGELF	NA	NA	TRBV5-1	TRBJ2-2
ASSKGQLNTEAF	NA	TRBD1	TRBV5-1	TRBJ1-1
ASSLVASGGDPSSYNEQF	NA	TRBD2	TRBV7-2	TRBJ2-1
ASSLTWTGDGELF	once	TRBD1	TRBV7-9	TRBJ2-2
ASSLWGGRTDTQY	NA	NA	TRBV7-2	TRBJ2-3
ASSSRGGAYNEQF	NA	NA	TRBV18	TRBJ2-1
ASSLGQGAGTYNEQF	many	TRBD1	TRBV5-6	TRBJ2-1